This is a list of T cell receptor beta chains from one sample in a study of blood T cell repertoires in COVID-19. TCRdb's copy holds only in-frame clones and misses some; the assay was immunoSEQ multiplex PCR. The table includes around 310,000 clones, about 88% detected once. Sequenced: peripheral blood. The receptors stem from a woman between 55 and 75 years old with acute or convalescent COVID-19. Both conserved end residues are part of each CDR3. The D gene is left open where the match is weak. Clone size appears in some rows only: once, few, many, or a class for an expanded clone.

V: TRBV7-8; size: .; J: TRBJ1-2; D: .; DNA: TGTGCCAGCAGCTTAGGGCAAAACTATGGCTACACCTTC; CDR3: CASSLGQNYGYTF
V: TRBV18; size: .; J: TRBJ2-2; D: .; DNA: TGTGCCAGCTCACCCAACTCGAACACCGGGGAGCTGTTTTTT; CDR3: CASSPNSNTGELFF
V: TRBV10-1; size: .; J: TRBJ1-1; D: .; DNA: TGCGCCAGCTGGAGAGGAACCTGGATCTACCTTATGAACACTGAAGCTTTCTTT; CDR3: CASWRGTWIYLMNTEAFF
V: TRBV24-1; size: .; J: TRBJ2-3; D: .; DNA: TGTGCCACCAGTGGGGCGGGTTTCACAGATACGCAGTATTTT; CDR3: CATSGAGFTDTQYF
V: TRBV5-1; size: once; J: TRBJ1-5; D: .; DNA: TGCGCCAGCAGCTTGGGCATTCGTAGTAGCTCCAATCAGCCCCAGCATTTT; CDR3: CASSLGIRSSSNQPQHF
V: TRBV3-1/TRBV3-2; size: few; J: TRBJ2-7; D: TRBD1; DNA: TGTGCCAGCAGCCCACAGGGGGTCGGCGAGCAGTACTTC; CDR3: CASSPQGVGEQYF
V: TRBV14; size: once; J: TRBJ2-1; D: TRBD2; DNA: TGTGCCAGCAGCCAAGATATAACCGGGCGGGGGAAGAATGAGCAGTTCTTC; CDR3: CASSQDITGRGKNEQFF
V: TRBV5-8; size: .; J: TRBJ2-7; D: TRBD2; DNA: TGTGCCAGCAGTTCCGGGGGAGCGGGAGGTCAAAGGCCCTACGAGCAGTACTTC; CDR3: CASSSGGAGGQRPYEQYF
V: TRBV21-1; size: .; J: TRBJ2-4; D: .; DNA: TGTGCCAGCAGCAAACCCAGCGGGAGGGCGGCCAAAAACATTCAGTACTTC; CDR3: CASSKPSGRAAKNIQYF
V: TRBV6-2/TRBV6-3; size: .; J: TRBJ1-2; D: .; DNA: TGTGCCAGCAGTTTCCGATCGCCAGGGCCTCTCTATGGCTACACCTTC; CDR3: CASSFRSPGPLYGYTF
V: TRBV30; size: .; J: TRBJ2-7; D: .; DNA: TGTGCCTGGACAAGAGACTACGAGCAGTACTTC; CDR3: CAWTRDYEQYF
V: TRBV7-2; size: .; J: TRBJ1-2; D: TRBD1; DNA: TGTGCCAGCAGCTTGGGGTTACAGGGGGCGACGCTCTATGGCTACACCTTC; CDR3: CASSLGLQGATLYGYTF
V: TRBV7-9; size: few; J: TRBJ2-1; D: TRBD2; DNA: TGTGCCAGCACCGGGAGGGTCCCCTACAATGAGCAGTTCTTC; CDR3: CASTGRVPYNEQFF
V: TRBV10-3; size: .; J: TRBJ1-1; D: .; DNA: TGTGCCATCAGTGAGGGGGCCGCTGCTATGAACACTGAAGCTTTCTTT; CDR3: CAISEGAAAMNTEAFF
V: TRBV28; size: .; J: TRBJ1-4; D: .; DNA: TGTGCCAGCAGTTTATGGCAGGGGACAACTAATGAAAAACTGTTTTTT; CDR3: CASSLWQGTTNEKLFF
V: TRBV7-2; size: .; J: TRBJ1-2; D: .; DNA: TGTGCCAGCAGCCCGACCCCAGGGATCTATGGCTACACCTTC; CDR3: CASSPTPGIYGYTF
V: TRBV6-5; size: once; J: TRBJ1-6; D: .; DNA: TGTGCCACCAGGACGGGGTTTGGTAATTCACCCCTCCACTTT; CDR3: CATRTGFGNSPLHF
V: TRBV3-1/TRBV3-2; size: .; J: TRBJ2-1; D: TRBD2; DNA: TGTGCCAGCAGCCTAAGCCCCACTAGCGGGATATACAATGAGCAGTTCTTC; CDR3: CASSLSPTSGIYNEQFF
V: TRBV5-1; size: .; J: TRBJ2-1; D: .; DNA: TGCGCCAGCAGCTTGGAAGGGGAACCCTGGAATGAGCAGTTCTTC; CDR3: CASSLEGEPWNEQFF
V: TRBV10-3; size: .; J: TRBJ1-4; D: .; DNA: TGTGCCATCAGTGAGACAGTGTATAATGAAAAACTGTTTTTT; CDR3: CAISETVYNEKLFF
V: TRBV2; size: .; J: TRBJ2-2; D: .; DNA: TGTGCCAGCATATGGAACACCGGGGAGCTGTTTTTT; CDR3: CASIWNTGELFF
V: TRBV18; size: .; J: TRBJ2-6; D: .; DNA: TGTGCCAGCTCACCAGAAACAGGGCCGACTGGGGCCAACGTCCTGACTTTC; CDR3: CASSPETGPTGANVLTF
V: TRBV4-1; size: once; J: TRBJ2-7; D: .; DNA: TGCGCCAGCAGCCAATTGGCGGAAGCTAGCTCGTACGAGCAGTACTTC; CDR3: CASSQLAEASSYEQYF
V: TRBV15; size: .; J: TRBJ2-1; D: .; DNA: TGTGCCACCAGCAGAGATACTTTGCTAGCCCCTCCCTCCTACAATGAGCAGTTCTTC; CDR3: CATSRDTLLAPPSYNEQFF
V: TRBV6-6; size: .; J: TRBJ2-7; D: TRBD2; DNA: TGTGCCAGCGTCTCCCTAGCGGGAAGAATAGGCTACGAGCAGTACTTC; CDR3: CASVSLAGRIGYEQYF
V: TRBV18; size: .; J: TRBJ2-7; D: TRBD2; DNA: TGTGCCAGCTCCGCTAGCGGGGGGACCTACGAGCAGTACTTC; CDR3: CASSASGGTYEQYF
V: TRBV27; size: .; J: TRBJ2-1; D: TRBD2; DNA: TGTGCCAGCAGTCGTCCGGGACTAGCGGTTAATGAGCAGTTCTTC; CDR3: CASSRPGLAVNEQFF
V: TRBV9; size: .; J: TRBJ1-5; D: .; DNA: TGTGCCAGCAGCGTACGGGGTGACAACCAGCCCCAGCATTTT; CDR3: CASSVRGDNQPQHF
V: TRBV19; size: .; J: TRBJ2-1; D: .; DNA: TGTGCCAGTAGTATAGTGGGCGGGTTGGGCTACAATGAGCAGTTCTTC; CDR3: CASSIVGGLGYNEQFF
V: TRBV4-2; size: .; J: TRBJ1-1; D: TRBD1; DNA: TGTGCCAGCAGCCCTGCCGGGACAGGGGGCACTGAAGCTTTCTTT; CDR3: CASSPAGTGGTEAFF
V: TRBV4-3; size: .; J: TRBJ1-1; D: .; DNA: TGCGCCAGCAGCCAAGAAGGGACGGACAGCGAAGCTTTCTTT; CDR3: CASSQEGTDSEAFF
V: TRBV27; size: once; J: TRBJ1-5; D: .; DNA: TGTGCCAGCAGTTTACGGGGGAATCTTCAGCCCCAGCATTTT; CDR3: CASSLRGNLQPQHF
V: TRBV27; size: .; J: TRBJ1-2; D: .; DNA: TGTGCCAGCAGTTTAAGGGGTGTTTCTGGAGGCTACACCTTC; CDR3: CASSLRGVSGGYTF
V: TRBV24-1; size: .; J: TRBJ2-2; D: .; DNA: TGTGCCACCAGTGATTCCGTGACCGGGGAGCTGTTTTTT; CDR3: CATSDSVTGELFF
V: TRBV2; size: few; J: TRBJ2-7; D: TRBD2; DNA: TGTGCCAGCAGTGAAGCAGAGCGGGAGCGCTCCTACGAGCAGTACTTC; CDR3: CASSEAERERSYEQYF
V: TRBV5-5; size: .; J: TRBJ1-3; D: .; DNA: TGTGCCAGCAGCTTGGGTGGGCAGGGTGGAAACACCATATATTTT; CDR3: CASSLGGQGGNTIYF
V: TRBV7-2; size: .; J: TRBJ1-2; D: TRBD1; DNA: TGTGCCAGCAGCGCCGGACAGGGGCCCTATGGCTACACCTTC; CDR3: CASSAGQGPYGYTF
V: TRBV9; size: once; J: TRBJ2-2; D: TRBD1; DNA: TGTGCCAGCAGTCGTACGTCGGCAGGGGGCACCGGGGAGCTGTTTTTT; CDR3: CASSRTSAGGTGELFF
V: TRBV27; size: .; J: TRBJ1-6; D: TRBD1; DNA: TGTGCCAGCAGCTTCCGACAGGGGAACTCACCCCTCCACTTT; CDR3: CASSFRQGNSPLHF
V: TRBV6-2/TRBV6-3; size: .; J: TRBJ1-2; D: .; DNA: TGTGCCAGCAGCCCGCAGGGCCCTTATGGCTACACCTTC; CDR3: CASSPQGPYGYTF